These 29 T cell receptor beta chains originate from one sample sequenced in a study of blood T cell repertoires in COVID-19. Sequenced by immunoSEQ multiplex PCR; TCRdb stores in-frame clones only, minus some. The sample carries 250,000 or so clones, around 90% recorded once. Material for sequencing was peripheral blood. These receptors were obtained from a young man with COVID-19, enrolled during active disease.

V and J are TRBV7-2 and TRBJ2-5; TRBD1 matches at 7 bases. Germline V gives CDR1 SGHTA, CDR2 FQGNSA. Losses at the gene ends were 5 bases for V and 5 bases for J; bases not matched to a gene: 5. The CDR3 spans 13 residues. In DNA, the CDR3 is TGTGCCAGCAGCATAGACAGGGCTGAGACCCAGTACTTC. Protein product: CASSIDRAETQYF.

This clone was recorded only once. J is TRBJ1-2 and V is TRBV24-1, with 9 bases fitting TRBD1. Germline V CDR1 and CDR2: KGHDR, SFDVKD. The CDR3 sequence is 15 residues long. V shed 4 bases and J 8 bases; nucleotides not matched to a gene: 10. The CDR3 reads CATSDSRGQGGGYTF. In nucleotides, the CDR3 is TGTGCCACCAGTGACTCGCGGGGACAGGGAGGCGGCTACACCTTC.

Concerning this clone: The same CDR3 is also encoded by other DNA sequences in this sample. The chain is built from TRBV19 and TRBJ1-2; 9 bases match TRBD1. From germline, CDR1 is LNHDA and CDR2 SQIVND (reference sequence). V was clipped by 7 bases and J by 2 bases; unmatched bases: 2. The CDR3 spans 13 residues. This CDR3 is CASNGQGNYGYTF. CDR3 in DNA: TGTGCCAGTAACGGACAGGGGAACTATGGCTACACCTTC.

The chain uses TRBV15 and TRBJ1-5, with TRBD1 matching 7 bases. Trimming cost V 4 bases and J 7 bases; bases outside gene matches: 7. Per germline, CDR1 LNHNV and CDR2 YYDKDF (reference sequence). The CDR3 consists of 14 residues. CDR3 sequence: CATSTTGFGQPQHF. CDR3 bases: TGTGCCACCAGCACGACAGGGTTCGGACAGCCCCAGCATTTT.

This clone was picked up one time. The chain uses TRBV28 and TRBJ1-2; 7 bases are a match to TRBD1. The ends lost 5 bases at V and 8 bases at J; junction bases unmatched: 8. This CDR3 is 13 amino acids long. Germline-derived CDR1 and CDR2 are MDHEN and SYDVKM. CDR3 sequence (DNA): TGTGCCAGCAGTCCTCCAACAGGGGTCGGCTACACCTTC. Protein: CASSPPTGVGYTF.

The CDR3 nucleotides are TGTGCCAGCAAAACCGGGGGCTCTGGAAACACCATATATTTT. Amino acids: CASKTGGSGNTIYF. The chain combines TRBV6-5 with TRBJ1-3; tentative D call: TRBD1 (5 bases). Germline V gene lookup returns CDR1 MNHEY and CDR2 SVGAGI. This CDR3 contains 14 residues. Between the trimmed V and J ends, which lost 7 bases and 0 bases, there was a span of 10 bases.

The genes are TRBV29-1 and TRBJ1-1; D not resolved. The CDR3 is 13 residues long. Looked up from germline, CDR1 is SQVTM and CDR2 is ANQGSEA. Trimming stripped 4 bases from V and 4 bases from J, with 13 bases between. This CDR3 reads CSVVGPPGTEAFF. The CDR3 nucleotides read TGCAGCGTTGTTGGTCCCCCGGGCACTGAAGCTTTCTTT.

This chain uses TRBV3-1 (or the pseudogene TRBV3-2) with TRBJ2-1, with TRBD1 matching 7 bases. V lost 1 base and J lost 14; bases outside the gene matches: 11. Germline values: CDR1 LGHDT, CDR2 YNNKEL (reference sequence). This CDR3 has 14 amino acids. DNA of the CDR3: TGTGCCAGCAGCCAAGGGAATACTGGGACAGCGAAGTTCTTC. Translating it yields CASSQGNTGTAKFF.

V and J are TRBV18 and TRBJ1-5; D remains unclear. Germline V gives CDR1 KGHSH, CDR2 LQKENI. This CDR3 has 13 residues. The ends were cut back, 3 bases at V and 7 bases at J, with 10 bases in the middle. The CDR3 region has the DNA TGTGCCAGCTCACCGACTAGTGGGCAGCCCCAGCATTTT. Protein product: CASSPTSGQPQHF.

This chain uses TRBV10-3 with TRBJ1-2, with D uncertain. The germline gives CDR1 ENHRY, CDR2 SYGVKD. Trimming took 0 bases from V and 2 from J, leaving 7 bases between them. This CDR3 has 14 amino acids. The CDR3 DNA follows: TGTGCCATCAGTGAGTCGACGGGGAACTATGGCTACACCTTC. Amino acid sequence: CAISESTGNYGYTF.

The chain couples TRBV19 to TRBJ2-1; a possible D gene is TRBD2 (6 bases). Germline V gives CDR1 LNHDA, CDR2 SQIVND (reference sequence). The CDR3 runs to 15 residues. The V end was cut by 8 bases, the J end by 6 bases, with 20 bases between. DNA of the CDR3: TGTGCCAGTTTATATGAGGAGGGCCCTCCCAATGAGCAGTTCTTC. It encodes CASLYEEGPPNEQFF.

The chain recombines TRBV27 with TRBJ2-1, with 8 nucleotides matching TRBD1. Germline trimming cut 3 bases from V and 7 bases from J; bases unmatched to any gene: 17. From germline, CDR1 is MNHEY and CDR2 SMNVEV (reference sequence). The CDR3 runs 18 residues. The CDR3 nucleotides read TGTGCCAGCAGTTTCATTTTTTCCGGGACAGGCTTTCAGAATGAGCAGTTCTTC. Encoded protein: CASSFIFSGTGFQNEQFF.

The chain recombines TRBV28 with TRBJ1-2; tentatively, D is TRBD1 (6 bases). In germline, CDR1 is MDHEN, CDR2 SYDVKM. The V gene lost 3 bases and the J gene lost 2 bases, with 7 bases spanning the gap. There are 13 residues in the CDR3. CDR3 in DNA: TGTGCCAGCAGTTTGAGGGGGAACTATGGCTACACCTTC. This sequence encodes CASSLRGNYGYTF.

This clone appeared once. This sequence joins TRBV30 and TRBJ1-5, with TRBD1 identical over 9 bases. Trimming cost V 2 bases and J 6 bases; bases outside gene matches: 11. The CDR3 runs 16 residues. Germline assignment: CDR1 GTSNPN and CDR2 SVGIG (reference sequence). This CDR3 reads CAWSSPDRGYGQPQHF. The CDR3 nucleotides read TGTGCCTGGAGTTCGCCGGACAGGGGATACGGTCAGCCCCAGCATTTT.

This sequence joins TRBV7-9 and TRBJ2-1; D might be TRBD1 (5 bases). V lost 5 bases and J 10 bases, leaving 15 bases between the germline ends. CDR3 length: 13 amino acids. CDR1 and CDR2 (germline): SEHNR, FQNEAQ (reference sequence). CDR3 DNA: TGTGCCAGCAGCCCCCAGGGTTCAGGGGAGCAGTTCTTC. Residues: CASSPQGSGEQFF.

The CDR3 loop reads CASSPLGQGNTEAFF. In nucleotides, the CDR3 is TGTGCCAGCTCACCCCTCGGACAGGGGAACACTGAAGCTTTCTTT. The V and J genes are TRBV18 and TRBJ1-1, with 8 nucleotides matching TRBD1. The CDR3 is 15 residues long. V shed 3 bases, J shed 1 base, and the junction held 4 bases outside the gene matches. Germline values: CDR1 KGHSH, CDR2 LQKENI.

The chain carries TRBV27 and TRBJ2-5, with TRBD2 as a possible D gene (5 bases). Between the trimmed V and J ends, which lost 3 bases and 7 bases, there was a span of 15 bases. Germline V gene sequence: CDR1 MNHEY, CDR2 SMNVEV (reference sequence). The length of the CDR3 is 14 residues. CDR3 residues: CASSFLSGKGTQYF. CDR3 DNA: TGTGCCAGCAGTTTTCTATCGGGGAAAGGGACCCAGTACTTC.

In DNA, the CDR3 is TGTGCCAGCAGCTTAGTCGCAGATACGCAGTATTTT. It translates to CASSLVADTQYF. V usage is TRBV7-9 and J usage is TRBJ2-3; D ambiguous. Germline CDR1 reads SEHNR; CDR2 reads FQNEAQ (reference sequence). The CDR3 extends over 12 amino acids. Trimming cost V 1 base and J 4 bases, with 3 bases left between them.

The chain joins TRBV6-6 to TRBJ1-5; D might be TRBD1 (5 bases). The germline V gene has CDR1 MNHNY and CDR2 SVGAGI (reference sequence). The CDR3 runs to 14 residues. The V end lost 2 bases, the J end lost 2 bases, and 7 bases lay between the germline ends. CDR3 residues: CASSYGGGNQPQHF. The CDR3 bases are TGTGCCAGCAGTTACGGGGGGGGCAATCAGCCCCAGCATTTT.

The CDR3 spells CASSLASGLVMFF. The CDR3 coding sequence is TGTGCCAGCAGCTTGGCTTCGGGACTAGTTATGTTCTTC. The V call is TRBV5-6, the J call TRBJ2-1; TRBD2 aligns across 8 bases. V was clipped by 0 bases and J by 15 bases; unmatched bases: 8. The CDR3 contains 13 residues. CDR1 and CDR2 from the germline V gene are SGHDT and YYEEEE.

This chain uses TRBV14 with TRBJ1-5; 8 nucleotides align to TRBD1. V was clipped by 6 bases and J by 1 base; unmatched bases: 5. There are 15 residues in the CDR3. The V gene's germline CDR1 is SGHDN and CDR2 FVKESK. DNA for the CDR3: TGTGCCAGCAGTCCCGGACAGGGAAGCAATCAGCCCCAGCATTTT. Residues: CASSPGQGSNQPQHF.

CDR3: CASSVATSGSPLHF. The CDR3 DNA follows: TGTGCCAGCAGCGTAGCTACGTCGGGGTCACCCCTCCACTTT. The chain links TRBV9 to TRBJ1-6; D uncertain. Trimming pared 0 bases from V and 10 bases from J, leaving 11 bases between. This CDR3 is 14 amino acids long. The germline V gene has CDR1 SGDLS and CDR2 YYNGEE.

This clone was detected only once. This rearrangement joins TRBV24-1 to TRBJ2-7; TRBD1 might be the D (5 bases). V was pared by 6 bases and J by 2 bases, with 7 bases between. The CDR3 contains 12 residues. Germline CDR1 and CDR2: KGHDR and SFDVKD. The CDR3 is CATSQGPYEQYF. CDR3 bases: TGTGCCACCAGTCAGGGCCCCTACGAGCAGTACTTC.

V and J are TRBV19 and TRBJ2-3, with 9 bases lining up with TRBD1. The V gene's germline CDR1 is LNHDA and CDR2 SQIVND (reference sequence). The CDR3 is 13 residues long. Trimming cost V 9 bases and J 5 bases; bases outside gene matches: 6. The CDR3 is CASGTGRQDTQYF. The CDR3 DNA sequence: TGTGCCAGCGGGACAGGGCGGCAAGATACGCAGTATTTT.

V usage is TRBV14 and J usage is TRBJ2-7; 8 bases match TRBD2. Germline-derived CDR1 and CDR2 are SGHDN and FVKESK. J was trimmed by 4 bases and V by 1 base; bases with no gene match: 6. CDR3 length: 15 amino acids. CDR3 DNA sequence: TGTGCCAGCAGCCAAGTCGGGGGGGGCGCGTACGAGCAGTACTTC. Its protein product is CASSQVGGGAYEQYF. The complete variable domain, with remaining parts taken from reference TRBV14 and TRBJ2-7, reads EAGVTQFPSHSVIEKGQTVTLRCDPISGHDNLYWYRRVMGKEIKFLLHFVKESKQDESGMPNNRFLAERTGGTYSTLKVQPAELEDSGVYFCASSQVGGGAYEQYFGPGTRLTVT.

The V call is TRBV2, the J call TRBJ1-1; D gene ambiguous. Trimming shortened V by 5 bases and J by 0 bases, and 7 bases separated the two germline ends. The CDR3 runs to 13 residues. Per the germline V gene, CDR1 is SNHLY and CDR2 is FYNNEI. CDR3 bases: TGTGCCAGCAGTCAAACGGTGAACACTGAAGCTTTCTTT. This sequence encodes CASSQTVNTEAFF.

This chain's CDR3 is CASSLDPAAQPQHF. The CDR3 nucleotides read TGTGCCAGCAGCTTGGACCCCGCGGCCCAGCCCCAGCATTTT. V and J are TRBV5-8 and TRBJ1-5; D is unclear. Germline V lookup: CDR1 SGHTS, CDR2 YDEGEE. Trimming cost V 0 bases and J 7 bases, with 11 bases left between them. The CDR3 consists of 14 residues.

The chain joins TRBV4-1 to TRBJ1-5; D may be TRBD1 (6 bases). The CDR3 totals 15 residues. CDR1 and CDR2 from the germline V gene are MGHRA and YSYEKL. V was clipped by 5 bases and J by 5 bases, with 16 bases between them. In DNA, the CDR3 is TGCGCCAGCAGCGAAGGGTACAGGGTGGATCAGCCCCAGCATTTT. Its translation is CASSEGYRVDQPQHF.

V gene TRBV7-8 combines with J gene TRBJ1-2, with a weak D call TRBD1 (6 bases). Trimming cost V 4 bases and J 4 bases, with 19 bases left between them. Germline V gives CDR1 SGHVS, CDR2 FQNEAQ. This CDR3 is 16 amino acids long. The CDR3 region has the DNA TGTGCCAGCAGCTCGCTCATGGGGGGGCTGGGCTATGGCTACACCTTC. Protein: CASSSLMGGLGYGYTF.